This TCR beta chain was captured by sequencing in a study of CD8+CD57+ T cells in acquired aplastic anemia. Trimming cost V 5 bases and J 4 bases, with 18 bases left between them. The CDR3 has 16 residues. Germline V gene sequence: CDR1 SGHAT, CDR2 FQDESV (reference sequence). Genomic DNA was employed as the template in profiling TCR beta VDJ and CDR3. TCRdb recomputed calls from the reads with MiXCR, one row per CDR3 protein. The sample carries approximately 470,000 distinct CDR3 sequences, around 32% recorded once. Before being chosen for sequencing, patients had shown CD8+CD57+ cell expansion by flow cytometry.

The V call is TRBV11-1, the J call TRBJ1-5; no clear D. The sample consisted of sorted CD4+, CD8+, or CD8+CD57+ T cells (not recorded which) from PBMCs. The sequence derives from a human donor with aplastic anemia. In nucleotides, the CDR3 is TGTGCCAGCAGCCCCTCGACTAAGGGTTCAAATCAGCCCCAGCATTTT. Translation gives CASSPSTKGSNQPQHF.